This TCR beta chain was recovered during a study of blood T cell repertoires in COVID-19. On the study more broadly: From the United States, Italy and Spain came samples of acute and convalescent COVID-19. Sources were T cells, B-cell-depleted T cells, or PBMCs; the material itself was cDNA or gDNA.

This table comes from immunoSEQ multiplex PCR, and its TCRdb copy is limited to in-frame clones, with some not included. This sample has around 140,000 clones, with 85% to 90% found just once. Germline V CDR1 and CDR2: SNHLY, FYNNEI. After removal of 10 bases from V and 3 bases from J, the junction contained 8 bases not matched to a gene. This CDR3 has 13 amino acids. J is TRBJ2-7 and V is TRBV2, with TRBD1 matching over 8 bases. Material: peripheral blood. This TCR was recovered from a man in his fifties or sixties with active or convalescent COVID-19. CDR3 sequence (DNA): TGTGCCACCGCCGGGACAGGAGACTACGAGCAGTACTTC. This codes for CATAGTGDYEQYF.